The 15 T cell receptor beta chains listed next were all sequenced from one sample in a study of blood T cell repertoires in COVID-19. Only in-frame clones appear in the TCRdb table, and some are missing; sequencing was by immunoSEQ multiplex PCR. The sample consists of about 210,000 clones, 80% to 90% of them appearing once. The specimen sequenced was peripheral blood. The receptors derive from a man aged 50 to 59 with active or convalescent COVID-19.

V is TRBV14 and J is TRBJ2-1, with D possibly TRBD1 on 6 matching bases. This CDR3 has 13 residues. Germline V gene data show CDR1 as SGHDN and CDR2 as FVKESK. V shed 4 bases and J shed 10 bases, with 14 bases lying between them. This CDR3 reads CASSPFNRDEQFF. CDR3 nucleotides: TGTGCCAGCAGCCCCTTCAACAGGGACGAGCAGTTCTTC.

The rearrangement uses TRBV28 and TRBJ1-4, with 7 positions matching TRBD1. The junction had 8 bases not matched to a gene; V was cut back by 1 base and J by 9 bases. In germline, CDR1 is MDHEN, CDR2 SYDVKM. The CDR3 length is 15 residues. The CDR3 DNA reads TGTGCCAGCAGTTTATACGGAAGAAGGGGGCAAAAACTGTTTTTT. Its protein is CASSLYGRRGQKLFF.

This clone was picked up one time. V usage is TRBV11-3 and J usage is TRBJ2-1; perhaps TRBD1 as D (6 bases). The CDR3 extends over 14 amino acids. Trimming took 0 bases from V and 7 from J, leaving 10 bases between them. Germline loops: CDR1 SGHNT, CDR2 YENEEA. CDR3 protein: CASSLEAGANEQFF. The DNA for the CDR3 is TGTGCCAGCAGCTTAGAGGCAGGGGCGAATGAGCAGTTCTTC.

The chain links TRBV28 to TRBJ2-7; 9 bases agree with TRBD2. Germline lookup yields CDR1 MDHEN and CDR2 SYDVKM. The CDR3 is 14 amino acids. Trimming cost V 0 bases and J 4 bases; bases outside gene matches: 1. The CDR3 sequence is CASSLWREGYEQYF. The CDR3 coding sequence is TGTGCCAGCAGTTTATGGCGGGAGGGTTACGAGCAGTACTTC. The variable domain in full, with the rest retrieved from reference TRBV28 and TRBJ2-7, is DVKVTQSSRYLVKRTGEKVFLECVQDMDHENMFWYRQDPGLGLRLIYFSYDVKMKEKGDIPEGYSVSREKKERFSLILESASTNQTSMYLCASSLWREGYEQYFGPGTRLTVT.

This clone was seen more than once but under ten times. The genes are TRBV5-1 and TRBJ1-1, with D possibly being TRBD1 (6 bases). Trimming cost V 0 bases and J 3 bases, with 12 bases left between them. The CDR3 consists of 15 residues. Germline loops: CDR1 SGHRS, CDR2 YFSETQ. The CDR3 nucleotides read TGCGCCAGCAGCTTGGCCGCAGGGGTGGACACTGAAGCTTTCTTT. Amino acids: CASSLAAGVDTEAFF.

The chain combines TRBV5-1 with TRBJ2-7; D remains ambiguous. The CDR3 sequence is 13 residues long. Per the germline V gene, CDR1 is SGHRS and CDR2 is YFSETQ. Trimming pared 1 base from V and 3 bases from J, leaving 8 bases between. Here the CDR3 reads CASSLNSFYEQYF. The CDR3 DNA follows: TGCGCCAGCAGCTTGAATTCGTTCTACGAGCAGTACTTC.

The CDR3 is CASSPGLAGSSYNEQFF. CDR3 DNA: TGTGCCAGCTCGCCCGGACTAGCGGGTAGCTCCTACAATGAGCAGTTCTTC. The rearrangement joins TRBV18 to TRBJ2-1, with TRBD2 identical over 11 bases. The V segment lost 6 bases and the J segment 0 bases; nucleotides outside the gene matches: 7. Per the germline V gene, CDR1 is KGHSH and CDR2 is LQKENI. The CDR3 runs 17 residues.

This chain connects TRBV7-2 to TRBJ2-7; D might be TRBD1 (5 bases). Trimming removed 5 bases from V and 7 bases from J, with 12 bases in between. This CDR3 contains 12 residues. In germline, CDR1 is SGHTA, CDR2 FQGNSA. CDR3 in DNA: TGTGCCAGCAGCCCAGTGGCAGGGGAGCAGTACTTC. It specifies CASSPVAGEQYF. Looking up the rest from reference TRBV7-2 and TRBJ2-7 gives the full variable domain: GAGVSQSPSNKVTEKGKDVELRCDPISGHTALYWYRQSLGQGLEFLIYFQGNSAPDKSGLPSDRFSAERTGGSVSTLTIQRTQQEDSAVYLCASSPVAGEQYFGPGTRLTVT.

This clone was detected only a few times. The chain uses TRBV6-2 or TRBV6-3 and TRBJ2-2, with a tentative D call TRBD1 (5 bases). Germline V gene lookup returns CDR1 MNHEY and CDR2 SVGEGT. CDR3 length: 12 amino acids. V was clipped by 6 bases and J by 7 bases, with 9 bases between them. The CDR3 loop reads CASSDRSGELFF. The CDR3 bases are TGTGCCAGCAGCGACAGAAGCGGGGAGCTGTTTTTT.

The chain recombines TRBV12-3 or TRBV12-4 with TRBJ1-1, with 8 bases identical to TRBD1. The CDR3 totals 13 residues. Trimming removed 2 bases from V and 9 bases from J; junction bases left unmatched: 5. The CDR3 sequence is CASSLSGQGKAFF. The CDR3 DNA sequence: TGTGCCAGCAGTTTATCTGGACAGGGTAAAGCTTTCTTT.

The V gene is TRBV5-1, the J gene TRBJ1-1, with a tentative D call TRBD1 (6 bases). The CDR3 is made up of 14 amino acids. Trimming removed 4 bases at V and 0 bases at J, with 10 bases between. Germline V lookup: CDR1 SGHRS, CDR2 YFSETQ. CDR3 sequence: CASSPGTMNTEAFF. The CDR3 DNA follows: TGCGCCAGCAGCCCCGGGACAATGAACACTGAAGCTTTCTTT.

CDR3 amino acids: CASSYLDTQYF. For the CDR3, the DNA is TGTGCCAGTAGTTATTTAGATACGCAGTATTTT. The chain combines TRBV19 with TRBJ2-3, with D unresolved. Germline CDR1 is LNHDA and CDR2 is SQIVND (reference sequence). This CDR3 comprises 11 residues. V was clipped by 5 bases and J by 5 bases, with 5 bases between them. The full variable domain, with the rest looked up from reference TRBV19 and TRBJ2-3, is DGGITQSPKYLFRKEGQNVTLSCEQNLNHDAMYWYRQDPGQGLRLIYYSQIVNDFQKGDIAEGYSVSREKKESFPLTVTSAQKNPTAFYLCASSYLDTQYFGPGTRLTVL.

V and J are TRBV5-6 and TRBJ2-5, with a possible D match to TRBD2 (6 bases). The CDR3 loop spans 16 amino acids. CDR1 is SGHDT and CDR2 is YYEEEE in the germline V gene. Trimming stripped 1 base from V and 0 bases from J, with 13 bases between. CDR3 bases: TGTGCCAGCAGCTTGTCCCCGGGACTGTACCAAGAGACCCAGTACTTC. Amino acid sequence: CASSLSPGLYQETQYF.

The V and J genes are TRBV7-9 and TRBJ1-2; 7 bases match TRBD1. CDR3 length: 16 residues. CDR1 SEHNR and CDR2 FQNEAQ come from the germline V gene (reference sequence). Trimming removed 2 bases from V and 4 bases from J; junction bases left unmatched: 10. The CDR3 nucleotides read TGTGCCAGCAGCTTACAAAGGGGGCAGAACCCCTATGGCTACACCTTC. It translates to CASSLQRGQNPYGYTF.

V usage is TRBV20-1 and J usage is TRBJ1-3; 7 positions match TRBD1. V shed 3 bases, J shed 0 bases, and the junction held 8 bases outside the gene matches. The germline V gene has CDR1 DFQATT and CDR2 SNEGSKA (reference sequence). The CDR3 loop spans 16 amino acids. The CDR3 nucleotides are TGCAGTGCTAGTGACAGGGTATCTTACTCTGGAAACACCATATATTTT. Its translation: CSASDRVSYSGNTIYF.